The 20 T cell receptor beta chains given below trace back to one sample, sequenced in a study of T cells in Graves' hyperthyroidism and ophthalmopathy. The TCR beta CDR3 regions underwent amplification using RNA transcripts as the source. HTBI primers were employed in a first-round RT-PCR of the TCR CDR3. One entry per CDR3 protein results from TCRdb running MiXCR on the multiplex PCR reads. Of some 400,000 distinct CDR3 sequences in the sample, approximately 12% were seen once. Sequencing input: blood. The receptors were gathered from a man aged 30 to 39 with Graves' hyperthyroidism that later progressed to Graves' ophthalmopathy.

Ten or more counts support this clonotype. V is TRBV30 and J is TRBJ1-2; perhaps TRBD1 as D (6 bases). The germline V gene encodes CDR1 GTSNPN and CDR2 SVGIG (reference sequence). V was clipped by 0 bases and J by 4 bases, with 12 bases between them. The CDR3 length is 14 residues. CDR3 amino acids: CAWSVQGRPYGYTF. CDR3 sequence (DNA): TGTGCCTGGAGTGTCCAGGGGCGTCCCTATGGCTACACCTTC.

At least ten counts were recorded for this clonotype. The rearrangement links TRBV19 to TRBJ1-3; D is unclear. Germline-derived CDR1 and CDR2 are LNHDA and SQIVND (reference sequence). Trimming stripped 7 bases from V and 3 bases from J, with 13 bases between. This CDR3 region has 14 residues. CDR3 in amino acids: CASTAGNGGNTIYF. The CDR3 DNA follows: TGTGCCAGTACAGCCGGGAACGGTGGAAACACCATATATTTT.

This clonotype was counted at least ten times. The gene calls are TRBV6-1 and TRBJ1-2; 9 nucleotides match TRBD1. Germline assignment: CDR1 MNHNS and CDR2 SASEGT. CDR3 size: 15 residues. V dropped 7 bases and J dropped 6; count of bases not matched to a gene: 12. The CDR3, as DNA: TGTGCCAGCACTTCAAGGGACAGGGTACCGGATGGCTACACCTTC. It encodes CASTSRDRVPDGYTF.

The chain carries TRBV20-1 and TRBJ2-7, with D perhaps being TRBD1 or TRBD2 (5 bases each). Trimming stripped 1 base from V and 4 bases from J, with 14 bases between. The CDR3 consists of 14 residues. Germline V gene data show CDR1 as DFQATT and CDR2 as SNEGSKA (reference sequence). Here the CDR3 DNA reads TGCAGTGCTAGAGCCCCGGGGCGCGGGTACGAGCAGTACTTC. It codes for CSARAPGRGYEQYF.

This sequence joins TRBV5-1 and TRBJ2-3; 8 bases fit TRBD2. Trimming cost V 3 bases and J 2 bases; bases outside gene matches: 5. The CDR3 consists of 15 residues. Germline CDR1 SGHRS, CDR2 YFSETQ. The CDR3 loop is CASSSGLATTDTQYF. CDR3 bases: TGCGCCAGCAGCTCCGGACTAGCCACCACAGATACGCAGTATTTT.

V is TRBV25-1 and J is TRBJ2-1; TRBD2 might be the D (6 bases). Germline CDR1 is MGHDK and CDR2 is SYGVNS. V was clipped by 1 base and J by 9 bases, with 13 bases between them. The CDR3 covers 14 residues. The CDR3 sequence: CASSESPTRAEQFF. The CDR3 nucleotides are TGTGCCAGCAGTGAATCCCCGACTAGAGCTGAGCAGTTCTTC.

CDR3 DNA sequence: TGCGCCAGCAGCCAAGGTAGCGCTCCCTACAATGAGCAGTTCTTC. Translating gives CASSQGSAPYNEQFF. The chain links TRBV4-1 to TRBJ2-1; the D gene is possibly TRBD2 (5 bases). V lost 1 base and J 2 bases, leaving 9 bases between the germline ends. The CDR3 has 15 residues. Looked up from germline, CDR1 is MGHRA and CDR2 is YSYEKL.

This clonotype was seen repeatedly, ten times or more. This chain joins TRBV20-1 and TRBJ2-7; 10 bases map to TRBD1. Germline-derived CDR1 and CDR2 are DFQATT and SNEGSKA (reference sequence). The CDR3 extends over 15 amino acids. The V segment lost 3 bases and the J segment 5 bases; nucleotides outside the gene matches: 10. CDR3 sequence (DNA): TGCAGTGCTAGCCCGGCGGGACAGGGGCTGGACGAGCAGTACTTC. It codes for CSASPAGQGLDEQYF.

This sequence joins TRBV7-8 and TRBJ2-7; perhaps TRBD2 as D (5 bases). Germline loops: CDR1 SGHVS, CDR2 FQNEAQ. The CDR3 totals 16 residues. V gave up 1 base and J gave up 0 bases, with 13 bases separating them. The CDR3 DNA reads TGTGCCAGCAGCTTAGAGACGGGAATTCCCTCCTACGAGCAGTACTTC. This sequence encodes CASSLETGIPSYEQYF.

This clonotype was observed a few times. The chain recombines TRBV5-1 with TRBJ1-3; D is unclear. The CDR3 loop spans 16 amino acids. Germline assignment: CDR1 SGHRS and CDR2 YFSETQ. The V end was cut by 0 bases, the J end by 0 bases, with 10 bases between. CDR3 in amino acids: CASSLGRTGSGNTIYF. In nucleotides, the CDR3 is TGCGCCAGCAGCTTGGGGCGGACTGGCTCTGGAAACACCATATATTTT.

This chain links TRBV19 with TRBJ1-5; 8 positions agree with TRBD1. CDR1 is LNHDA and CDR2 is SQIVND in the germline V gene (reference sequence). The CDR3 spans 17 residues. After removal of 6 bases from V and 0 bases from J, the junction contained 10 bases not matched to a gene. CDR3 nucleotide sequence: TGTGCCAGTAGGACAGACAGGGGCTCCTATAGCAATCAGCCCCAGCATTTT. Translation: CASRTDRGSYSNQPQHF. Based on the CDR3 plus reference TRBV19 and TRBJ1-5, the full variable domain is DGGITQSPKYLFRKEGQNVTLSCEQNLNHDAMYWYRQDPGQGLRLIYYSQIVNDFQKGDIAEGYSVSREKKESFPLTVTSAQKNPTAFYLCASRTDRGSYSNQPQHFGDGTRLSIL.

This clonotype was observed a handful of times. The rearrangement links TRBV18 to TRBJ1-2, with TRBD1 matching over 8 bases. J lost 1 base, V lost 3 bases, and 4 bases had no gene match. CDR1 KGHSH and CDR2 LQKENI come from the germline V gene. This CDR3 contains 15 residues. In DNA form, the CDR3 reads TGTGCCAGCTCACCCTCAGGGGGCGTTAACTATGGCTACACCTTC. This gives the protein CASSPSGGVNYGYTF.

This clonotype has ten or more counts. The V and J genes are TRBV28 and TRBJ1-4; D is unresolved. The V gene lost 3 bases and the J gene lost 0 bases, with 5 bases spanning the gap. The CDR3 loop spans 14 amino acids. The germline V gene encodes CDR1 MDHEN and CDR2 SYDVKM. The CDR3 spells CASSFITTNEKLFF. The DNA of the CDR3 is TGTGCCAGCAGTTTTATTACAACTAATGAAAAACTGTTTTTT.

The table lists this clonotype with a few counts. This rearrangement joins TRBV4-1 to TRBJ1-5; D remains unclear. The germline CDR1 and CDR2 sequences are MGHRA and YSYEKL. The V and J ends lost 0 bases and 4 bases respectively, with 13 bases between them. There are 16 residues in the CDR3. The CDR3 region is CASSQDRTGSNQPQHF. The CDR3 nucleotides are TGCGCCAGCAGCCAAGATCGTACGGGGTCAAATCAGCCCCAGCATTTT.

The chain carries TRBV4-1 and TRBJ2-5; D tentatively reads TRBD1 or TRBD2 (6 bases each). The CDR3 contains 13 residues. Trimming took 3 bases from V and 5 from J, leaving 10 bases between them. Germline V lookup: CDR1 MGHRA, CDR2 YSYEKL. CDR3 protein: CASSQWGAETQYF. In nucleotides, the CDR3 is TGCGCCAGCAGCCAGTGGGGGGCTGAGACCCAGTACTTC.

In regard to this clonotype: A much larger clone differs from this one at a single base, so this may be a read error. The CDR3 nucleotides read TGTGCCGGCAGCTTAGGAGGCGGCAGACTTAACTCCTACGAGCAGTACTTC. Translated, it gives CAGSLGGGRLNSYEQYF. This sequence joins TRBV7-9 and TRBJ2-7, with a tentative D call TRBD2 (5 bases). There are 17 residues in the CDR3. Germline-derived CDR1 and CDR2 are SEHNR and FQNEAQ (reference sequence).

In its sample, this clonotype was seen many times. V usage is TRBV28 and J usage is TRBJ2-3, with 10 bases identical to TRBD1. Trimming cost V 8 bases and J 4 bases; bases outside gene matches: 6. Per the germline V gene, CDR1 is MDHEN and CDR2 is SYDVKM. CDR3 size: 14 residues. The CDR3 nucleotides read TGTGCCAGCGGGACAGGGGAGGGCGCAGATACGCAGTATTTT. Amino acid sequence: CASGTGEGADTQYF.

This clonotype has a single count. V usage is TRBV5-1 and J usage is TRBJ1-1; 10 bases agree with TRBD1. Trimming took 6 bases from V and 7 from J; bases not matched to a gene: 9. Germline V lookup: CDR1 SGHRS, CDR2 YFSETQ. This CDR3 is 14 amino acids long. CDR3 in DNA: TGCGCCAGCAAACCCGGGACAGGGGATTTTGAAGCTTTCTTT. Protein: CASKPGTGDFEAFF.

This clonotype was seen a handful of times. This chain connects TRBV12-3 or TRBV12-4 to TRBJ2-1; 12 nucleotides match TRBD2. CDR3 length: 15 amino acids. The V and J ends lost 8 bases and 8 bases, in that order; junction bases with no gene match: 10. CDR3 amino acids: CASGGLAGGRDEQFF. The CDR3 nucleotides read TGTGCCAGCGGAGGCCTAGCGGGGGGGCGGGATGAGCAGTTCTTC.

This clonotype was counted between two and nine times. Sequence at one end of the junction differs from germline and may be a read error. This sequence joins TRBV2 and TRBJ1-4; D may be TRBD1 (5 bases). Germline V gene data show CDR1 as SNHLY and CDR2 as FYNNEI. CDR3 size: 13 residues. As DNA, the CDR3 is TGTGCCACCAGTACGGGTGGGGGTGAAAAACTGTTTTTT. Its translation: CATSTGGGEKLFF.